This T cell receptor (beta chain) is from a study of cytomegalovirus exposure and HLA in healthy donors. Researchers ran the PCR with 60 Vbeta and 13 Jbeta primers. Profiling relied on immunoSEQ multiplex PCR, and the TCRdb table lists in-frame clones only, not all of them. The sample has some 250,000 clones; 80% to 85% are singletons. This CDR3 has 14 residues. Germline V gene data show CDR1 as LNHDA and CDR2 as SQIVND (reference sequence). The ends were cut back, 4 bases at V and 3 bases at J, with 12 bases in the middle. This rearrangement joins TRBV19 to TRBJ1-1; TRBD1 is a possible D gene (6 bases). The TCR sequence derives from a woman between 55 and 75 years old in good health and CMV-seropositive. The specimen sequenced was PBMCs. CDR3: CASSNRELHTEAFF. CDR3 bases: TGTGCCAGTAGTAACAGGGAGTTGCACACTGAAGCTTTCTTT.